This TCR beta chain was found in a study of OX40 agonist ivuxolimab in advanced cancers. Whole-study context: People who had prior anti-PD-1, anti-PD-L1 or anti-CTLA-4 therapy could take part, and approximately 43% had some.

This clone came up once. Other DNA sequences from this sample encode an identical CDR3 as well. Assay: immunoSEQ multiplex PCR; the TCRdb copy retains only in-frame clones and omits some. The sample yields over 55,000 clones, roughly 82% seen once. The clonotype originates from an adult with an advanced solid tumor such as melanoma, head and neck, liver or kidney cancer. The sequenced sample was CD4+ or CD8+ T cells sorted from blood, obtained in a trial of the OX40 agonist ivuxolimab.

The CDR3 here is CASSVKAGGYNEQFF. CDR3 DNA: TGTGCCAGCAGCGTGAAGGCGGGGGGTTACAATGAGCAGTTCTTC. The chain has TRBV9 and TRBJ2-1; 8 nucleotides match TRBD2. The CDR3 loop spans 15 amino acids. After removal of 2 bases from V and 4 bases from J, the junction contained 5 bases not matched to a gene. Per germline, CDR1 SGDLS and CDR2 YYNGEE.